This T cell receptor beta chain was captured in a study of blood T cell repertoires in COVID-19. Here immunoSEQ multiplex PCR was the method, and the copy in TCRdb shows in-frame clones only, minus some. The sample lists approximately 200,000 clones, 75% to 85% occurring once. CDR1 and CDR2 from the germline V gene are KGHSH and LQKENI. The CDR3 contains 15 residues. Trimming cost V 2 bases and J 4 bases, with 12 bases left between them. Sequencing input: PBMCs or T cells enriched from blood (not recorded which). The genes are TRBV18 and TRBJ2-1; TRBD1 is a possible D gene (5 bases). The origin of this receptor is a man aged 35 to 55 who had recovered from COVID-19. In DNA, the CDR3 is TGTGCCAGCTCACCATCCAGGGATTATTACAATGAGCAGTTCTTC. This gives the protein CASSPSRDYYNEQFF.